Listed below are T cell receptor beta chains from one sample, sequenced in a study of neurological immune-mediated disorders. MiXCR, run by TCRdb on the 5' RACE reads, gives a single entry per CDR3 protein. The table includes 50,000 to 75,000 distinct CDR3 sequences, more than 9.5% detected once. Sequencing was carried out using PBMCs. These receptors were obtained from a woman aged 55-70 years with HTLV-1-associated myelopathy (HAM/TSP). Both conserved end residues are trimmed from each CDR3.

V gene	J gene	CDR3 protein
TRBV7-8	TRBJ2-5	ASSLGRYQETQY
TRBV19	TRBJ2-1	ASSIEQRGYNEQF
TRBV3-1	TRBJ2-7	ASSQGLRLASSYEQY
TRBV5-1	TRBJ2-3	ASSLGFAADTQY
TRBV5-1	TRBJ2-3	ASSSGQTSTDTQY
TRBV7-2	TRBJ2-7	ASSLSFAEGGATQY
TRBV7-2	TRBJ2-3	ASSATQTDTQY
TRBV3-1	TRBJ2-1	ASSLGGTDDNEQF
TRBV7-2	TRBJ2-1	ASSFVSGRAYNEQF
TRBV7-2	TRBJ2-3	ASSSPGNTQY
TRBV10-3	TRBJ2-1	AISTRTSGRDYNEQF
TRBV12-3/TRBV12-4	TRBJ2-3	ASRPGLAVIGDTQY
TRBV16	TRBJ1-5	ASSHLGQENQPQH
TRBV5-1	TRBJ1-1	ASSLEPTGPTEAF
TRBV5-5	TRBJ2-1	ASSTPPGGGIYNEQF
TRBV12-3/TRBV12-4	TRBJ1-4	ASSLEGSGLTGEKLF
TRBV5-1	TRBJ2-5	ASSLDDQETQY
TRBV29-1	TRBJ1-4	SVVGVRTEKLF
TRBV2	TRBJ2-7	ASENRVEQY
TRBV27	TRBJ1-1	ASSLSRLNTEAF
TRBV12-3/TRBV12-4	TRBJ2-2	ASMTNTGELF
TRBV25-1	TRBJ1-4	ASSDRTTNEKLF
TRBV7-8	TRBJ1-5	ASSLEGPGGLQH
TRBV20-1	TRBJ2-1	SARDLGLAGSSYNEQF
TRBV15	TRBJ2-1	ATSSPVGDEQF
TRBV20-1	TRBJ2-3	SARGLADYTDTQY
TRBV7-6	TRBJ2-1	ASSLKSDRDEQF
TRBV29-1	TRBJ2-1	SVGKRGWGNEQF
TRBV5-1	TRBJ1-6	ASSLNAGTLQNSPLH
TRBV5-5	TRBJ2-3	ASNLLAGGSTDTQY
TRBV20-1	TRBJ2-1	SARGQGANEQF
TRBV7-2	TRBJ2-7	ASSEGLAGHEQY
TRBV14	TRBJ2-5	ASSQAVWGGETQY
TRBV20-1	TRBJ1-1	SARGTLMNTEAF
TRBV27	TRBJ2-2	ASSLWITGELF
TRBV20-1	TRBJ1-4	SAHDRTNEKLF
TRBV3-1	TRBJ2-1	ASSPLEGQGEQF
TRBV4-1	TRBJ2-4	ASSQESFMGKNIQY
TRBV5-1	TRBJ2-7	ASSLDPSYEQY
TRBV15	TRBJ2-5	ATSRGPDRGGETQY
TRBV14	TRBJ2-7	ASSQDLADSYEQY
TRBV5-1	TRBJ1-6	ASSSKAGLNSPLH
TRBV12-3/TRBV12-4	TRBJ2-6	ASSLQGKILGGANVLT
TRBV4-1	TRBJ2-3	ASSHPLSGSFGTDTQY
TRBV6-1	TRBJ2-3	ASSEVEGTQY
TRBV5-1	TRBJ2-1	ASSLADGRANEQF
TRBV20-1	TRBJ1-4	SAPSGGEGKLF
TRBV7-2	TRBJ2-2	ASSSRGKMATGELF
TRBV6-1	TRBJ2-7	ASRRVQSYEQY
TRBV5-5	TRBJ2-7	ASSLEGQGYEQY
TRBV27	TRBJ2-7	ASKREGSYEQY